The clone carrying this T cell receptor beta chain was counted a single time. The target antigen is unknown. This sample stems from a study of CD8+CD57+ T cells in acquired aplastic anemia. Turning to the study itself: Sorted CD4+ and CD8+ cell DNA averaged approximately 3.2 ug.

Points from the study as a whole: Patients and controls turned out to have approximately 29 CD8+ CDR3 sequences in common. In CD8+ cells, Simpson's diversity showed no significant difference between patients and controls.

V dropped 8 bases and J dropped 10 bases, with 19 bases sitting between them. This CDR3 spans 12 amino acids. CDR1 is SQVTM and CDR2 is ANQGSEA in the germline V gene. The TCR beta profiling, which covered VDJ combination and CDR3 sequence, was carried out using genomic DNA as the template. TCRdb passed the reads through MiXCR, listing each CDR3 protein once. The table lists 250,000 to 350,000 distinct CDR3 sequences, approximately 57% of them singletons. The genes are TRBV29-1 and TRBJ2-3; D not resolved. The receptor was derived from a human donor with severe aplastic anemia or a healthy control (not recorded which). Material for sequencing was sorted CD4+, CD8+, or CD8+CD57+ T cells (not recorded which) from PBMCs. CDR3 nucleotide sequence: TGCAGCTTCTGCGACCCCCCAGAGGCGCAGTATTTT. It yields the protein CSFCDPPEAQYF.